These T cell receptor beta chains were read from a single sample in a study of T cell repertoires in cytomegalovirus infection. TCRdb independently ran MiXCR on the reads; one entry per CDR3 protein. The sample comprises 570,000 or so distinct CDR3 sequences, 40% of which are singletons, and roughly 50% rests with the top ten. Their recognized antigens are unknown. The material was cultured PBMCs, obtained from culture after CMV antigen stimulation. These receptor sequences come from a human donor in good health (CMV status not recorded). Some clones in this sample may be carry-over from other donors' samples. Each CDR3 is given with its conserved first and last residue. A D gene is named only where the DNA matches it firmly. Size is stated for part of the rows, as once, few or many counts, or as a class when the clone is expanded.

clone size,D gene,CDR3 length,J gene,V gene,CDR3 protein,CDR3 DNA
NA,TRBD1,14,TRBJ1-2,TRBV20-1,CSAEDRERSGGYTF,TGCAGTGCTGAGGACAGGGAGCGGTCGGGGGGCTACACCTTC
few,NA,14,TRBJ1-1,TRBV7-6,CAANTRGLNTEAFF,TGTGCCGCAAATACGCGGGGCCTGAACACTGAAGCTTTCTTT
NA,NA,16,TRBJ1-5,TRBV7-8,CASSSNPPGFNQPQHF,TGTGCCAGCAGCTCGAACCCACCGGGATTTAATCAGCCCCAGCATTTT
many,NA,14,TRBJ1-1,TRBV7-2,CASRDTGVSAEAFF,TGTGCCAGCAGGGACACTGGGGTCTCTGCTGAAGCTTTCTTT
NA,TRBD1,15,TRBJ2-1,TRBV5-4,CASITQGGSYNEQFF,TGTGCCAGCATCACACAGGGGGGATCCTACAATGAGCAGTTCTTC
few,NA,15,TRBJ2-2,TRBV11-2,CASSQKRANTGELFF,TGTGCCAGCAGTCAAAAAAGGGCGAACACCGGGGAGCTGTTTTTT
NA,NA,16,TRBJ2-2,TRBV6-6,CASSERYRPGTGELFF,TGTGCCAGCAGTGAACGTTACAGGCCGGGCACCGGGGAGCTGTTTTTT
NA,TRBD1,15,TRBJ1-1,TRBV2,CASRDRSGGGTEAFF,TGTGCCAGCAGGGACCGCTCAGGGGGAGGCACTGAAGCTTTCTTT
NA,NA,14,TRBJ2-5,TRBV4-1,CASSQEVRQETQYF,TGCGCCAGCAGCCAAGAAGTCAGACAAGAGACCCAGTACTTC
few,NA,14,TRBJ2-5,TRBV25-1,CASSERLVSETQYF,TGTGCCAGCAGTGAACGACTAGTCAGCGAGACCCAGTACTTC
few,NA,14,TRBJ2-7,TRBV5-1,CASSSTGLNYEQYF,TGCGCCAGCAGCTCGACAGGTCTTAACTACGAGCAGTACTTC
NA,TRBD2,15,TRBJ2-7,TRBV9,CASSPGGGADYEQYF,TGTGCCAGCAGCCCGGGCGGGGGTGCGGACTACGAGCAGTACTTC
many,TRBD2,14,TRBJ2-3,TRBV7-2,CASSQKRGEDTQYF,TGTGCCAGCAGCCAAAAGCGGGGGGAAGATACGCAGTATTTT
few,NA,16,TRBJ1-5,TRBV7-2,CASSSKGGGINQPQHF,TGTGCCAGCAGCTCCAAAGGGGGGGGAATCAATCAGCCCCAGCATTTT
NA,NA,12,TRBJ2-7,TRBV12-3/TRBV12-4,CASSFAGAGLDF,TGTGCCAGCAGTTTTGCCGGGGCGGGACTCGACTTC
NA,NA,14,TRBJ2-4,TRBV12-3/TRBV12-4,CASSEWGGKNIQYF,TGTGCCAGCAGTGAGTGGGGTGGCAAAAACATTCAGTACTTC
NA,NA,15,TRBJ1-1,TRBV6-6,CATGSAGRGDTEAFF,TGTGCCACAGGTTCTGCAGGGAGGGGAGACACTGAAGCTTTCTTT
few,NA,15,TRBJ1-2,TRBV4-3,CASSQGLLANYGYTF,TGCGCCAGCAGCCAAGGATTGTTGGCTAACTATGGCTACACCTTC
NA,TRBD1,17,TRBJ1-4,TRBV7-9,CASSETGGIVTNEKLFF,TGTGCCAGCAGCGAAACAGGGGGCATCGTTACTAATGAAAAACTGTTTTTT
NA,TRBD2,16,TRBJ2-1,TRBV11-2,CASTPEGGDLYNEQFF,TGTGCCAGCACCCCAGAGGGAGGGGACCTTTACAATGAGCAGTTCTTC
NA,NA,14,TRBJ1-2,TRBV9,CASSVGRFNYGYTF,TGTGCCAGCAGCGTAGGACGGTTTAACTATGGCTACACCTTC
few,NA,15,TRBJ1-1,TRBV4-1,CASSPGEPTGTEAFF,TGCGCCAGCAGCCCAGGGGAACCGACAGGCACTGAAGCTTTCTTT
NA,NA,15,TRBJ2-2,TRBV20-1,CSATVGGGGTGELFF,TGCAGTGCAACTGTAGGGGGAGGAGGCACCGGGGAGCTGTTTTTT
few,TRBD2,15,TRBJ2-3,TRBV7-9,CASSLGLVVSDTQYF,TGTGCCAGCAGCTTGGGACTAGTCGTCTCAGATACGCAGTATTTT
few,NA,13,TRBJ2-7,TRBV7-2,CASSFPISYEQYF,TGTGCCAGCAGCTTTCCCATATCCTACGAGCAGTACTTC
few,NA,14,TRBJ2-3,TRBV7-8,CASTLRASVDTQYF,TGTGCCAGCACCCTCCGGGCTAGCGTAGATACGCAGTATTTT
few,NA,13,TRBJ2-7,TRBV20-1,CSASAPTSYEQYF,TGCAGTGCTAGCGCCCCGACTTCCTACGAGCAGTACTTC
few,NA,18,TRBJ2-6,TRBV7-9,CASTSSAGVLSGANVLTF,TGTGCCAGCACCTCGTCGGCAGGGGTCTTATCTGGGGCCAACGTCCTGACTTTC
NA,NA,11,TRBJ2-1,TRBV12-3/TRBV12-4,CASRIRNEQFF,TGTGCCAGCAGAATACGGAATGAGCAGTTCTTC
few,NA,16,TRBJ2-2,TRBV4-1,CASSPVPGVNTGELFF,TGCGCCAGCAGCCCGGTCCCGGGAGTGAACACCGGGGAGCTGTTTTTT
NA,TRBD1,15,TRBJ1-4,TRBV19,CASSTRGGTNEKLFF,TGTGCCAGTAGTACCAGGGGGGGGACTAATGAAAAACTGTTTTTT
NA,NA,15,TRBJ2-2,TRBV11-2,CASRGGQINTGELFF,TGTGCCAGCCGGGGAGGACAAATTAACACCGGGGAGCTGTTTTTT
NA,TRBD2,13,TRBJ2-7,TRBV6-2/TRBV6-3,CASRNSGRDEQYF,TGTGCCAGCAGGAATAGCGGGAGAGACGAGCAGTACTTC
few,TRBD1,15,TRBJ2-3,TRBV12-3/TRBV12-4,CASSQGQVSTDTQYF,TGTGCCAGCAGTCAAGGACAGGTTAGCACAGATACGCAGTATTTT
NA,NA,12,TRBJ2-5,TRBV2,CASSVRQETQYF,TGTGCCAGCAGTGTTAGACAAGAGACCCAGTACTTC
NA,NA,13,TRBJ2-3,TRBV7-2,CASSLAASDTQYF,TGTGCCAGCAGCTTAGCGGCGTCAGATACGCAGTATTTT
NA,TRBD2,16,TRBJ2-3,TRBV11-2,CASSLRPGGPGDTQYF,TGTGCCAGCAGCCTCCGTCCGGGAGGGCCTGGAGATACGCAGTATTTT
few,TRBD2,17,TRBJ2-1,TRBV7-6,CASSLALLAGGVNEQFF,TGTGCCAGCAGCTTAGCCCTCCTAGCGGGAGGGGTCAATGAGCAGTTCTTC
NA,NA,12,TRBJ1-4,TRBV7-6,CASSLFGEKLFF,TGTGCCAGCAGCTTATTTGGTGAAAAACTGTTTTTT
NA,NA,13,TRBJ2-2,TRBV7-2,CASSVRDTGELFF,TGTGCCAGCAGCGTACGGGACACCGGGGAGCTGTTTTTT
NA,NA,16,TRBJ1-1,TRBV7-9,CASIPGPLGPNTEAFF,TGTGCCAGCATCCCCGGGCCGCTCGGTCCGAACACTGAAGCTTTCTTT
NA,NA,14,TRBJ1-6,TRBV6-1,CASSPSVYNSPLHF,TGTGCCAGCAGCCCCAGCGTCTATAATTCACCCCTCCACTTT
NA,TRBD1,13,TRBJ2-4,TRBV19,CASGYGQGNIQYF,TGTGCCAGTGGGTATGGACAGGGGAACATTCAGTACTTC
NA,NA,12,TRBJ2-3,TRBV7-2,CASSLVEVKQYF,TGTGCCAGCAGCTTAGTAGAGGTGAAGCAGTATTTT
few,NA,11,TRBJ2-5,TRBV12-3/TRBV12-4,CASRTEETQYF,TGTGCCAGCAGGACTGAAGAGACCCAGTACTTC
few,TRBD2,19,TRBJ2-3,TRBV19,CASTTSRLRERARTDTQYF,TGTGCCAGTACCACCTCTAGGCTGCGGGAGAGGGCCCGCACAGATACGCAGTATTTT